This T cell receptor beta chain is drawn from a study of shared clonotypes between healthy human individuals (dated by TCRdb to the early 2020s). For the study in its entirety: A few men and a couple of women, aged 18 to 49 years, made up the cohort. For each donor, three plates each were used for CD4 naive and CD4 memory, two plates were used for CD8 naive, and one plate was used for CD8 memory. The study deeply sequenced blood TCR repertoires of about 5 healthy adults to estimate repertoire size and the extent of clonotype sharing between individuals. To increase sequencing depth and limit assay-specific biases, different laboratories used diverse techniques to prepare libraries and sequence TCR repertoires. Leukapheresis yielded between about 0.85 and 10 billion PBMCs per donor.

Healthy HIV-negative adults with no recently reported acute infections or vaccinations were included as donors. Only Caucasian adults living in Nashville, Tennessee, USA were represented among the donors. CD4+ T cells were enriched through magnetic negative selection, after which naive cells were positively selected on CD45RA and the remaining negative fraction served as the memory subset. Blood was obtained by leukapheresis, after which PBMCs were separated by Ficoll-Histopaque density gradient centrifugation and cryopreserved in liquid nitrogen vapor phase. Purity and quantity of every magnetically sorted T cell population were checked by analytical flow cytometry. Genomic DNA was isolated from every sorted fraction and measured by UV absorbance on a Nanodrop 2000c. Using the deep immunoSEQ assay, TCR CDR3 regions were amplified from genomic DNA by multiplex PCR. Extracted genomic DNA from each cell subset was spread evenly across all wells of several immunoSEQ 96-well plates, with each plate serving as a replicate. Each replicate PCR for sorted subsets received around 0.2 ug genomic DNA, equal to about 30,000 T cell genomes. Purified libraries were measured with a Qubit 3.0 fluorometer, size-checked on a Bioanalyzer 2100, and measured again with the KAPA Library Quantification kit. Every immunoSEQ 96-well plate was sequenced on a separate single-read 150-cycle Illumina NextSeq 550 flow cell. In the source study's methods: The immunoSEQ output contained only junctional sequences without quality scores, so filtering could not match that applied to full-length reads. To assign V/J genes and CDR3, sequences were annotated using PyIR, a Python wrapper for IgBLAST v1.9, with IMGT germline references. Any read was removed if the V/J assignment was weak (E-value above 1e-6), the CDR3 was missing, or the read contained stop codons, out-of-frame junctions, or ambiguous translated residues. V3J clonotypes were defined as sequences sharing an identical inferred V gene, J gene, and CDR3 amino acid sequence. Percentage overlap between repertoires was calculated by dividing the number of shared unique clonotypes by the size of the smaller repertoire. Repertoire richness was assessed with RTK rarefaction, the Chao1 estimator, and Recon v2.1 estimates of unobserved clonotypes. For all TCRbeta clonotypes obtained by the gDNA method from a few donors, generation probabilities were computed with OLGA. Sourced from immuneACCESS, this table was stored by TCRdb with only in-frame sequences that have V and J called. A share of the clones is absent; for the studies checked, an unresolved V gene accounts for under half, and the remainder has no known explanation. The V and J calls and clone size come from that table; D and trimming were worked out from the DNA. The sample contains 2 million to 3 million clones, just over 90% of them found a single time. Jointly, the top ten make up around 0.14% of the sample.

Overall results and qualifications from the work: The small number of donors limited the genetic and exposure-history diversity represented. Compared with non-shared clonotypes, the clonotypes found in all four sorted-subset donors had higher generation probabilities. Across four donors, roughly 5.1% of naive CD4, approximately 3.5% of naive CD8, approximately 2.5% of memory CD4, and around 0.4% of memory CD8 clonotypes were shared. Sampling was restricted to blood, and TCR repertoires in tissue are likely to differ from TCR repertoires in blood. Rarefaction of sorted-subset datasets indicated incomplete sequencing despite the large sequencing depth. Pairwise subsampling indicated that sequencing depth was expected to affect the degree of clonotype sharing among donors. Naive subsets generally had larger estimated clonotype richness than memory subsets did.

The germline V gene encodes CDR1 MNHNS and CDR2 SASEGT. At the junction V is shortened by 5 bases and J by 5 bases, with 12 bases in between. Reading from cysteine to phenylalanine, the CDR3 counts 13 amino acids. This entry keeps only the CDR3 DNA: 39 bases, framed from base 1. Of note for this clone: Its specific antigen is unknown. Base qualities are not provided; no much larger clone lies one nucleotide away.

This TCR was recovered from a man aged 18-30 years in good health. Input material: naive CD4+ T cells sorted from blood. This specimen's cell subset or site label, per the study, means: CD45RA+ positively selected. The sequence is built from TRBV6-1 and TRBJ1-2; the D gene identity is not certain. The nucleotides are TGTGCCAGCAGTTTTGACGGGGATTATGGCTACACCTTC. It specifies CASSFDGDYGYTF.